This T cell receptor (beta chain) derives from a study of cytomegalovirus exposure and HLA in healthy donors. Profiled with immunoSEQ multiplex PCR; TCRdb holds only in-frame clones, not every one. The sample holds about 130,000 clones, approximately 82% seen once. The length of the CDR3 is 15 residues. V gave up 4 bases and J gave up 3 bases, with 10 bases separating them. Germline V gives CDR1 MNHEY, CDR2 SVGAGI. This TCR came from a man aged 25-45 years in good health and CMV-seropositive. This chain uses TRBV6-5 with TRBJ1-6; D unresolved. The sample consisted of PBMCs. DNA of the CDR3: TGTGCCAGCAGTTTAGGAGGGTACTATAATTCACCCCTCCACTTT. Residues: CASSLGGYYNSPLHF.